The rows below give T cell receptor beta chains drawn from one sample of a study of a mutant IDH1 vaccine in newly diagnosed glioma. The protocol was immunoSEQ multiplex PCR, while the TCRdb copy is restricted to in-frame clones and leaves out a portion. Of tens of thousands of clones listed, roughly 91% were seen once; the top ten hold about 0.61%. These receptors have no identified antigens. The source was PBMCs, collected from a glioma patient whose treatment included an IDH1 peptide vaccine. The receptors stem from a woman in her fifties or sixties with glioma. The CDR3 runs from the conserved cysteine through the conserved F or W. Fields, in order: J gene, V gene, CDR3 protein.

>TRBJ1-4|TRBV5-8
CASSLSGSRPYEKLFF
>TRBJ2-3|TRBV9
CASSAHGTSGTTDTQYF
>TRBJ2-7|TRBV2
CASSGLAGYYEQYF
>TRBJ1-2|TRBV27
CASSRKTGPGNNYGYTF
>TRBJ2-2|TRBV7-2
CASSLGPYDGELFF
>TRBJ1-5|TRBV5-4
CASSFFDTSQPQHF
>TRBJ1-1|TRBV19
CASGIDRNTEAFF
>TRBJ2-7|TRBV7-2
CASSPGTSGRVLRGQYF
>TRBJ1-1|TRBV7-8
CASSLYDRTNTEAFF
>.|TRBV27
CASSPSRGQQNEQYF
>TRBJ2-4|TRBV29-1
CSALFWEGAALF
>TRBJ1-1|TRBV7-9
CASSLDRAVWMNTEAFF
>TRBJ2-7|TRBV14
CASSHLGSTYEQYF
>TRBJ1-2|TRBV25-1
CASSRGQGYYGYTF
>TRBJ2-1|TRBV7-8
CASSLDSRGYYNEQFF
>TRBJ1-1|TRBV28
CASSPTWGPRTEAFF
>TRBJ2-2|TRBV7-7
CASSLGGYAGTGELFF
>.|TRBV6-5
CASSYSDSADSYEQYF
>TRBJ2-5|TRBV13
CASSLSGQETQYF
>TRBJ1-3|TRBV19
CASSSASVRNTIYF
>TRBJ2-7|TRBV9
CASSDLVEAGGPNEQYF
>TRBJ2-7|TRBV28
CASSFPQRTEQYF
>TRBJ2-3|TRBV10-1
CASSRQGTDTQYF
>TRBJ1-4|TRBV7-2
CASSQVRDREKLFF
>TRBJ2-6|TRBV5-1
CASSLKNRADVLTF
>TRBJ2-1|TRBV10-1
CASSGTSGSYNEQFF
>TRBJ2-7|TRBV7-8
CASSLSYEQYF
>TRBJ2-2|TRBV10-3
CAISESNTGELFF
>TRBJ1-4|TRBV5-8
CASSQGQGRNEKLFF
>TRBJ1-1|TRBV7-9
CASSWTATEAFF
>TRBJ1-2|TRBV30
CAWRYRDRVGGYTF
>TRBJ1-3|TRBV7-9
CASSARGGSSGNTIYF
>TRBJ1-5|TRBV5-1
CASSRSGDSNQPQHF
>TRBJ2-7|TRBV5-1
CASGTEGGQAYDEQYF
>TRBJ2-7|TRBV5-1
CASKKADRGFDEQYF
>TRBJ2-1|TRBV27
CASSLPGLAEQFF
>TRBJ1-2|TRBV28
CASTQFGTGGNGYTF
>TRBJ1-5|TRBV6-5
CASSQDADNQPQHF
>TRBJ1-2|TRBV6-6
CASSGTGVGYTF
>TRBJ1-2|TRBV7-2
CASSLVPAEGIF
>TRBJ2-2|TRBV2
CASTSGGELFF
>TRBJ1-1|TRBV7-2
CASSLGPPTLNTEAFF
>.|TRBV5-1
CASSPRTSGSRTGEQYF
>TRBJ2-3|TRBV12-5
CASGLDGGQGLYTQYF
>TRBJ2-7|TRBV5-8
CASNWGEGASYEQYF
>TRBJ2-2|TRBV19
CASRGQGNTGELFF
>TRBJ2-7|TRBV11-1
CASSLRDIGSYEQYF
>TRBJ2-1|TRBV5-1
CASSSLAGGQYNEQFF
>TRBJ1-2|TRBV10-3
CAIKGAGLGYGYTF
>TRBJ2-3|TRBV7-2
CASSLTGYTQYF
>TRBJ1-6|TRBV30
CAWNRLNSPLHF
>TRBJ1-4|TRBV6-1
CASSDLYGTNEKLFF
>TRBJ2-3|TRBV10-3
CAIRKRESGTDTQYF
>TRBJ2-3|TRBV5-1
CASSLRTGGGPDTQYF
>TRBJ2-2|TRBV29-1
CSVGTGGEGTGELFF